This TCR beta chain was recovered during a study of sequential checkpoint blockade in melanoma. In the study overall: Maintenance nivolumab came after either treatment sequence.

Looked up from germline, CDR1 is MDHEN and CDR2 is SYDVKM. The CDR3 has 14 amino acids. V shed 3 bases, J shed 4 bases, and the junction held 5 bases outside the gene matches. Generated by immunoSEQ multiplex PCR, the TCRdb table keeps only in-frame clones and is missing some. The repertoire has about 5,300 clones, around 80% of them found once; the top ten carry about 50%. This sample's treatment: randomized to nivolumab then ipilimumab (arm A) or the reverse (arm B). Patients had received no earlier DNA-damaging chemotherapy. Live CD3+CD8+ CD19− CD56− cells were sorted from PBMCs. This receptor was identified in a human donor with melanoma. Sample: CD8+ T cells sorted from blood (inferred from file names), taken from a patient given nivolumab and ipilimumab in sequence. The V call is TRBV28, the J call TRBJ2-5; TRBD1 agrees at 7 bases. The CDR3 spells CASSFEGARETQYF. CDR3 nucleotide sequence: TGTGCCAGCAGTTTTGAGGGGGCGAGAGAGACCCAGTACTTC.